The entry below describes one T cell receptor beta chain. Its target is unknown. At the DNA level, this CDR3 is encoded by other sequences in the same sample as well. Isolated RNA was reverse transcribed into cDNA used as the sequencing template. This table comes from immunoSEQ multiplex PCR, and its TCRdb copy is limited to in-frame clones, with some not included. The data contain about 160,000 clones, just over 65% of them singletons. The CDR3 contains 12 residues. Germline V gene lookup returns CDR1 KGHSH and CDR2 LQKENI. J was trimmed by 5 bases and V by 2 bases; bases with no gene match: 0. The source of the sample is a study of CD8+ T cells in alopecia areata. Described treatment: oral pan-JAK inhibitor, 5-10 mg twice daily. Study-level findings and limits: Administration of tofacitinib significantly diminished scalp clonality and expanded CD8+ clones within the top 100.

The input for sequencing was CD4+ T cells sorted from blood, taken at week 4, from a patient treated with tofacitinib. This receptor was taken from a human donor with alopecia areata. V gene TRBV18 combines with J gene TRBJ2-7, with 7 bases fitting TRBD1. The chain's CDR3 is CASSPTGDEQYF. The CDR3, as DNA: TGTGCCAGCTCACCAACAGGGGACGAGCAGTACTTC.